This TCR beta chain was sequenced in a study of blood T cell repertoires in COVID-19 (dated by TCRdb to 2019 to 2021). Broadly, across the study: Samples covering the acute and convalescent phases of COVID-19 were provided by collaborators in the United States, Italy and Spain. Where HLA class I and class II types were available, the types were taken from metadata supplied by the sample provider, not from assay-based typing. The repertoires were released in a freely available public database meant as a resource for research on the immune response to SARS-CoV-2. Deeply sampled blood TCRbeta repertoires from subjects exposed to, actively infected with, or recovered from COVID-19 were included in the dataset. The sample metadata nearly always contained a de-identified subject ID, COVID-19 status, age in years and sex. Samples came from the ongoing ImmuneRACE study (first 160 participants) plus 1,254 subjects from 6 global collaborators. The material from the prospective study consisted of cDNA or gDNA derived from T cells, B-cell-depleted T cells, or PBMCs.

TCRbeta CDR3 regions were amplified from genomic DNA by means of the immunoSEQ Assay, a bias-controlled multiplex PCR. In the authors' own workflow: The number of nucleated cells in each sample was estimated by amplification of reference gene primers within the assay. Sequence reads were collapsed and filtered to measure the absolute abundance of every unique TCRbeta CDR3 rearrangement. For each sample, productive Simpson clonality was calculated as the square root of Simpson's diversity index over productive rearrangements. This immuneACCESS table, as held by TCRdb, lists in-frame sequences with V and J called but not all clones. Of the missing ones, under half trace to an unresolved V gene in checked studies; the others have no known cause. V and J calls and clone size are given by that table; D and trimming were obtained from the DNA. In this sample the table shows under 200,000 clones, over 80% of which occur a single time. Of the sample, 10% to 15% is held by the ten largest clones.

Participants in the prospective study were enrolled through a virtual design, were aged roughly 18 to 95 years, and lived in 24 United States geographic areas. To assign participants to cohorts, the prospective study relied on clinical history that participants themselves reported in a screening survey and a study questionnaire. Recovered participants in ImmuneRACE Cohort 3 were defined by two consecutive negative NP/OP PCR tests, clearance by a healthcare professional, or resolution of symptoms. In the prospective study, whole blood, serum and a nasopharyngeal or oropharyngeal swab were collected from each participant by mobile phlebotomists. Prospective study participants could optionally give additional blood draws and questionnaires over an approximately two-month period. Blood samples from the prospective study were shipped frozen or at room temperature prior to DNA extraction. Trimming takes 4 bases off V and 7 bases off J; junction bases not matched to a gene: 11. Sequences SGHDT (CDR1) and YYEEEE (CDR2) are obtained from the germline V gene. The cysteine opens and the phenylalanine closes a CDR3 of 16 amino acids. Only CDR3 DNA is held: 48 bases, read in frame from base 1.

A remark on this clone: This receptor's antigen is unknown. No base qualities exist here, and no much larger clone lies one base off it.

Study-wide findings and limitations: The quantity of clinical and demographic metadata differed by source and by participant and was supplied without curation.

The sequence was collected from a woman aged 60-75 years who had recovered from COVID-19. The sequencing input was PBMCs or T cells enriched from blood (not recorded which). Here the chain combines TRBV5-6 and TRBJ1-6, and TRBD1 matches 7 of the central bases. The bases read TGTGCCAGCAGCCGAGTTTCGGGGACAGCCAATTCACCCCTCCACTTT. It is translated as CASSRVSGTANSPLHF.